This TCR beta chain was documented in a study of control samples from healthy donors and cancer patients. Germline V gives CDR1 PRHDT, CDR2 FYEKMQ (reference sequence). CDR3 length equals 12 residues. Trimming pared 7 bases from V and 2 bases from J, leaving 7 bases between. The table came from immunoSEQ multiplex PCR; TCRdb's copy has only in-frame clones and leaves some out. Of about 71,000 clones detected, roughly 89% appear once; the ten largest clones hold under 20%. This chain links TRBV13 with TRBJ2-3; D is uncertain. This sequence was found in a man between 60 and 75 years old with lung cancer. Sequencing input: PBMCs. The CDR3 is CASNLDTDTQYF. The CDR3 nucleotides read TGTGCCAGCAACCTAGACACAGATACGCAGTATTTT.